This TCR beta chain is drawn from a study of shared clonotypes between healthy human individuals. On the study more broadly: Contributing individuals were a couple of females and three males aged 18 to 49.

There were no recent acute infections or vaccinations among the donors, who were healthy HIV-negative adults. It was about 82 million PBMCs that unsorted samples used for genomic DNA. Germline CDR1 reads SEHNR; CDR2 reads FQNEAQ (reference sequence). CDR3 length: 16 residues. V lost 1 base and J lost 7; bases outside the gene matches: 8. In the authors' workflow: With immunoSEQ giving junction-only sequences and no quality scores, filtering differed. Profiled with immunoSEQ multiplex PCR; TCRdb holds only in-frame clones, not every one. V, J and clone size are those of that table, while D and trimming were read from the DNA. Of roughly 500,000 clones detected, 79% appear once; the ten largest clones hold under 15%.

This chain uses TRBV7-9 with TRBJ2-1; 9 positions agree with TRBD2. The clonotype was recovered from a middle-aged woman in good health. Some clones in this sample may be carry-over from other donors' samples. Material: PBMCs. This chain's CDR3 is CASSLGGGRALNEQFF. In DNA form, the CDR3 reads TGTGCCAGCAGCTTAGGAGGCGGGAGGGCCCTGAATGAGCAGTTCTTC.